The subject of this entry is one TCR beta chain. Its matching antigen is unknown. The data were obtained in a study of T-cell memory formation after mild COVID-19. Looking at the study overall: There were largely donor-specific TCR clusters. Regarding the study as a whole: Mostly located in CM and EM were contracting CD4+ clones, with contracting CD8+ clones located in EMRA. In pre-infection memory, a portion of responding clones appeared, which suggested that cross-reactive memory joined.

Via MiXCR, TCRdb re-called the 5' RACE reads, giving one row per CDR3 protein. The data show more than 250,000 distinct CDR3 sequences, roughly 18% seen once. This CDR3 spans 13 amino acids. V was trimmed by 5 bases and J by 4 bases, leaving 11 bases between them. Germline CDR1 and CDR2: MNHNY and SVGAGI (reference sequence). The chain uses TRBV6-6 and TRBJ2-5, with D possibly matching TRBD1 (5 bases). This TCR was recovered from a man aged 18-30 years who had mild COVID-19 (a few samples of this study predate the infection). Cell type and time point are not known. The sequencing sample was made of PBMCs or a T cell subset sorted from them (not recorded which). CDR3 DNA sequence: TGTGCCAGCAGTCCCAGCAGGGTAGAGACCCAGTACTTC. Amino acids: CASSPSRVETQYF.